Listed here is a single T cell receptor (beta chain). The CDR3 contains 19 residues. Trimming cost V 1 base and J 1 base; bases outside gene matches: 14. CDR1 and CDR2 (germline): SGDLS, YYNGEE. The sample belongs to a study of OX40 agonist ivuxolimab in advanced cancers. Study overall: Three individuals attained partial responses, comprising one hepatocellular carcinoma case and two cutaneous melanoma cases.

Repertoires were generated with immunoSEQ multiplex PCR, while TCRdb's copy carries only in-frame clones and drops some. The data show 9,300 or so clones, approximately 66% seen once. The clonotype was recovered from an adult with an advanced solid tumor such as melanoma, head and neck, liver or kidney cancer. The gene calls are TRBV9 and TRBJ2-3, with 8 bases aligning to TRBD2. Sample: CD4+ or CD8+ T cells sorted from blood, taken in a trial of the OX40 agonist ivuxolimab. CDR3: CASSVSLLPSGSGTDTQYF. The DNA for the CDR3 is TGTGCCAGCAGCGTAAGTCTTCTGCCCAGCGGGAGCGGCACAGATACGCAGTATTTT.